This T cell receptor beta chain was retrieved from a study of blood T cell repertoires in COVID-19. Across the study: The study drew acute and convalescent COVID-19 samples from the United States, Italy and Spain.

Germline CDR1 is SGHDT and CDR2 is YYEEEE. V was pared by 0 bases and J by 4 bases, with 8 bases of the junction left unmatched. This CDR3 is built from 16 residues. This clone was detected only once. Authors' analysis steps: By means of reference gene primer amplification, nucleated cell counts were estimated. Sequenced by immunoSEQ multiplex PCR; TCRdb stores in-frame clones only, minus some. V and J calls and clone size are as listed in that table; D and trimming were resolved from the DNA. The sample includes about 94,000 clones, around 74% of them seen just once. The chain uses TRBV5-6 and TRBJ1-1; 8 positions agree with TRBD1. The sample was peripheral blood. This sequence was found in a man aged 70-80 years with COVID-19, enrolled during active disease. This CDR3 is CASSLVRTGSATEAFF. DNA of the CDR3: TGTGCCAGCAGCTTGGTCCGGACAGGGTCGGCCACTGAAGCTTTCTTT.